This T cell receptor beta chain was retrieved from a study of neurological immune-mediated disorders. The cDNA was generated by 5'RACE with 10-nucleotide random UMIs. TCRdb ran MiXCR on the 5' RACE reads and lists one entry per CDR3 protein. The table lists approximately 130,000 distinct CDR3 sequences, 3% to 3.5% of them singletons. The unsorted libraries were generated from a total of 2 million PBMCs, which had been stored in RNAlater at -80 C. Trimming removed 5 bases at V and 8 bases at J, with 7 bases between. Germline V lookup: CDR1 LNHDA, CDR2 SQIVND (reference sequence). This CDR3 spans 11 amino acids. This clonotype has a count of ten or more.

Sequencing used PBMCs. This sequence originates from a woman younger than 45 with multiple sclerosis. The rearrangement uses TRBV19 and TRBJ2-1; the D is unclear. The CDR3 DNA sequence: TGTGCCAGTAGTTCGGGCTATGAGCAGTTCTTC. Its protein product is CASSSGYEQFF.